A single sample is the source of the 24 T cell receptor beta chains below, sequenced in a study of response to subunit inactivated influenza vaccine. TCRdb used MiXCR to reprocess the RT-PCR reads, holding one entry per CDR3 protein. The sample holds around 850,000 distinct CDR3 sequences; about a fifth are singletons and the top ten take roughly a tenth. Sequencing used PBMCs from blood, obtained approximately 5 days after vaccination. These receptors were taken from a man in his fifties or sixties who received an inactivated influenza vaccine.

The chain recombines TRBV4-2 with TRBJ2-2; TRBD2 matches 8 bases. The length of the CDR3 is 16 residues. With V trimmed by 4 bases and J by 4 bases, 8 bases remained unmatched. Germline-derived CDR1 and CDR2 are LGHNA and YNFKEQ. This CDR3 is CASSRGLAGGTGELFF. DNA of the CDR3: TGTGCCAGCAGCCGTGGCTTGGCGGGGGGCACCGGGGAGCTGTTTTTT.

This chain uses TRBV28 with TRBJ2-1; tentatively, D is TRBD2 (5 bases). The V gene lost 5 bases and the J gene lost 4 bases, with 12 bases spanning the gap. CDR3 length equals 14 residues. Germline lookup yields CDR1 MDHEN and CDR2 SYDVKM. Here the CDR3 DNA reads TGTGCCAGCAGTCCCCCCGGGGAGTACAATGAGCAGTTCTTC. Its translation: CASSPPGEYNEQFF.

This clonotype was detected many times. The chain links TRBV20-1 to TRBJ2-3, with D maybe TRBD2 (6 bases). CDR3 length: 15 residues. V shed 4 bases and J shed 5 bases, with 19 bases lying between them. Germline loops: CDR1 DFQATT, CDR2 SNEGSKA (reference sequence). In DNA form, the CDR3 reads TGCAGTGCTACCCCGAGGGGCCGGGAGATAGATACGCAGTATTTT. Amino acids: CSATPRGREIDTQYF.

The chain links TRBV6-4 to TRBJ1-5; D remains ambiguous. From germline, CDR1 is MRHNA and CDR2 SNTAGT. The length of the CDR3 is 11 residues. V was shortened by 9 bases and J by 9 bases, with 12 bases between the two germline ends. This CDR3 is CARRTGAPQHF. CDR3 DNA: TGTGCCAGAAGGACCGGCGCGCCCCAGCATTTT.

The gene calls are TRBV20-1 and TRBJ2-5, with 10 bases identical to TRBD2. Germline CDR1 DFQATT, CDR2 SNEGSKA (reference sequence). Germline trimming cut 2 bases from V and 2 bases from J; bases unmatched to any gene: 8. This CDR3 comprises 16 residues. CDR3 in amino acids: CSARRGPAGGQETQYF. The CDR3 DNA reads as TGCAGTGCTAGACGTGGCCCAGCGGGGGGGCAAGAGACCCAGTACTTC.

The rearrangement uses TRBV7-2 and TRBJ2-1; no clear D gene. Germline-derived CDR1 and CDR2 are SGHTA and FQGNSA. Trimming took off 4 bases at V and 14 bases at J, with 15 bases between the two ends. This CDR3 has 12 amino acids. CDR3 sequence: CASSYSQVRKFF. CDR3 nucleotide sequence: TGTGCCAGCAGCTATAGTCAGGTCAGGAAGTTCTTC.

This clonotype occurred a few times. V and J are TRBV5-5 and TRBJ2-7; D remains ambiguous. Per the germline V gene, CDR1 is SGHKS and CDR2 is YYEKEE (reference sequence). The CDR3 is made up of 15 amino acids. The V gene lost 2 bases and the J gene lost 0 bases, with 12 bases spanning the gap. In DNA, the CDR3 is TGTGCCAGCAGCTTAAGGGCCGAGAGCTCCTACGAGCAGTACTTC. It specifies CASSLRAESSYEQYF.

This clonotype has more than one count but fewer than ten. The chain is built from TRBV10-3 and TRBJ2-3; 11 bases are shared with TRBD2. The ends lost 5 bases at V and 2 bases at J; junction bases unmatched: 3. The CDR3 runs 15 residues. CDR1 ENHRY and CDR2 SYGVKD come from the germline V gene. The CDR3 DNA reads as TGTGCCATCAGTCTAGCGGGGGGACACACAGATACGCAGTATTTT. Amino acid sequence: CAISLAGGHTDTQYF.

This chain connects TRBV24-1 to TRBJ2-5; 13 positions match TRBD2. V was pared by 4 bases and J by 6 bases, with 7 bases of the junction left unmatched. CDR3 size: 16 residues. The germline gives CDR1 KGHDR, CDR2 SFDVKD. CDR3 residues: CATSDRTSGSGKTQYF. For the CDR3, the DNA is TGTGCCACCAGTGACCGGACTAGCGGGAGCGGGAAGACCCAGTACTTC.

The chain combines TRBV24-1 with TRBJ2-3; 12 bases fit TRBD2. The CDR3 consists of 18 residues. Germline V CDR1 and CDR2: KGHDR, SFDVKD. Unmatched junction bases numbered 10, after V lost 3 bases and J lost 4 bases. CDR3 DNA: TGTGCCACCAGTGATGGCCTAGCGGGAGGGCTCAGGGCAGATACGCAGTATTTT. Its protein product is CATSDGLAGGLRADTQYF.

In its sample, this clonotype was seen many times. J is TRBJ2-3 and V is TRBV15; D is perhaps TRBD2 (6 bases). The germline V and J ends were trimmed by 3 bases and 2 bases, with 15 bases remaining between them. Looked up from germline, CDR1 is LNHNV and CDR2 is YYDKDF (reference sequence). This CDR3 comprises 16 residues. CDR3 nucleotide sequence: TGTGCCACCAGCAGTTTGCGGGGCCGTAACACAGATACGCAGTATTTT. This sequence encodes CATSSLRGRNTDTQYF.

This clonotype was seen ten or more times. This chain uses TRBV12-3 or TRBV12-4 with TRBJ1-6, with TRBD1 matching 7 bases. The CDR3 covers 14 residues. The ends lost 9 bases at V and 4 bases at J; junction bases unmatched: 6. The CDR3 reads CASGQALYNSPLHF. In DNA form, the CDR3 reads TGTGCCAGTGGACAGGCCCTTTATAATTCACCCCTCCACTTT.

The chain combines TRBV4-1 with TRBJ1-6; D unclear. Trimming took off 0 bases at V and 6 bases at J, with 12 bases between the two ends. Germline V gives CDR1 MGHRA, CDR2 YSYEKL. There are 16 residues in the CDR3. CDR3 sequence reads: CASSQDREGFNSPLHF. In DNA form, the CDR3 reads TGCGCCAGCAGCCAAGATCGGGAAGGGTTTAATTCACCCCTCCACTTT.

The genes are TRBV5-1 and TRBJ2-3, with unresolved D. The CDR3 contains 14 residues. The germline V and J ends were trimmed by 4 bases and 6 bases, with 15 bases remaining between them. Germline V CDR1 and CDR2: SGHRS, YFSETQ. DNA for the CDR3: TGCGCCAGCAGCCCCTACAACTCTGCGGATACGCAGTATTTT. Translation gives CASSPYNSADTQYF.

This chain uses TRBV18 with TRBJ2-5; D is possibly TRBD1 (6 bases). There are 14 residues in the CDR3. The germline gives CDR1 KGHSH, CDR2 LQKENI. V lost 4 bases, J lost 3 bases, and 12 bases lay in between. The CDR3 spells CASSQAGTKETQYF. In DNA form, the CDR3 reads TGTGCCAGCTCACAGGCCGGGACAAAAGAGACCCAGTACTTC.

The chain is built from TRBV6-1 and TRBJ2-1; 13 positions agree with TRBD2. Germline CDR1 MNHNS, CDR2 SASEGT. The junction had 10 bases not matched to a gene; V was cut back by 7 bases and J by 7 bases. The CDR3 is 16 residues long. CDR3 in amino acids: CASTKPGTSGTNEQFF. CDR3 DNA sequence: TGTGCCAGCACAAAACCGGGGACTAGCGGGACAAATGAGCAGTTCTTC.

This clonotype was seen only a few times. The CDR3 here is CSGGGSTPSQYF. In nucleotides, the CDR3 is TGCAGTGGGGGTGGGTCCACCCCGTCCCAGTACTTC. This sequence joins TRBV29-1 and TRBJ2-5; D could derive from TRBD1 or TRBD2 (5 bases each). CDR1 SQVTM and CDR2 ANQGSEA come from the germline V gene. This CDR3 has 12 amino acids.

The gene calls are TRBV7-9 and TRBJ2-3; TRBD2 matches at 10 bases. Germline V gene data show CDR1 as SEHNR and CDR2 as FQNEAQ (reference sequence). V gave up 7 bases and J gave up 6 bases; unmatched junction bases: 7. The CDR3 has 14 amino acids. The CDR3 loop reads CASTEAGGTDTQYF. In DNA form, the CDR3 reads TGTGCCAGCACTGAAGCGGGAGGGACGGATACGCAGTATTTT.

The sample holds a few counts of this clonotype. This chain uses TRBV20-1 with TRBJ2-1, with D maybe TRBD2 (6 bases). The germline V and J ends were trimmed by 2 bases and 0 bases, with 14 bases remaining between them. This CDR3 contains 16 residues. Germline V gives CDR1 DFQATT, CDR2 SNEGSKA (reference sequence). The CDR3 region is CSARHSGSSSYNEQFF. The CDR3 DNA reads as TGCAGTGCTAGACATAGCGGCTCGAGCTCCTACAATGAGCAGTTCTTC.

The V call is TRBV20-1, the J call TRBJ2-1, with 12 nucleotides matching TRBD2. The CDR3 runs to 15 residues. Per the germline V gene, CDR1 is DFQATT and CDR2 is SNEGSKA (reference sequence). V dropped 4 bases and J dropped 6; count of bases not matched to a gene: 7. The CDR3 nucleotides are TGCAGTGCTAACATACTAGCGGGAGGAGGCAATGAGCAGTTCTTC. This codes for CSANILAGGGNEQFF.

This clonotype was recorded a few times. CDR3 sequence (DNA): TGTGCCAGCAGTTTCGTAAATCAGCCCCAGCATTTT. Protein sequence: CASSFVNQPQHF. This sequence joins TRBV12-3 or TRBV12-4 and TRBJ1-5; D uncertain. The CDR3 is 12 amino acids. V lost 3 bases and J 4 bases, leaving 4 bases between the germline ends.

This chain links TRBV24-1 with TRBJ2-1, with 11 bases aligning to TRBD2. J lost 5 bases, V lost 3 bases, and 5 bases had no gene match. This CDR3 contains 16 residues. Germline V gene sequence: CDR1 KGHDR, CDR2 SFDVKD. The CDR3 DNA reads as TGTGCCACCAGTGATGCGGGACTAGCGGCAGACAATGAGCAGTTCTTC. This sequence encodes CATSDAGLAADNEQFF.

This clonotype was detected many times. This chain uses TRBV12-3 or TRBV12-4 with TRBJ1-1, with unresolved D. Trimming pared 1 base from V and 10 bases from J, leaving 7 bases between. The length of the CDR3 is 11 residues. This CDR3 is CASSLGGRAFF. The CDR3 bases are TGTGCCAGCAGTTTAGGGGGAAGAGCTTTCTTT.

In nucleotides, the CDR3 is TGTGCCACCAGCAGAGCTCGCGGAGGGAATGAGCAGTTCTTC. Its protein product is CATSRARGGNEQFF. The chain combines TRBV15 with TRBJ2-1; tentative D call: TRBD2 (6 bases). Per germline, CDR1 LNHNV and CDR2 YYDKDF (reference sequence). Trimming shortened V by 1 base and J by 7 bases, and 11 bases separated the two germline ends. The CDR3 is 14 residues long.